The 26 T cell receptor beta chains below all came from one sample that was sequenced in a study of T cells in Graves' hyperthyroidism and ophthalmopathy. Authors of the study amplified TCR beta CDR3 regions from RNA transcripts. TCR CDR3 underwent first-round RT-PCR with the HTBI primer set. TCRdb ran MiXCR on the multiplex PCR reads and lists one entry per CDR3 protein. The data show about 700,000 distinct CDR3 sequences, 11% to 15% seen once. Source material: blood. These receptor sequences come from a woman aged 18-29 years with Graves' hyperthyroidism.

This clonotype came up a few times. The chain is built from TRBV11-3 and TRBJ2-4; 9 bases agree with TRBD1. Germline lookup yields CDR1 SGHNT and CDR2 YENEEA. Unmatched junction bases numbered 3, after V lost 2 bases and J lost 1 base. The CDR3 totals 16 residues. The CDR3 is CASSLSGTGAKNIQYF. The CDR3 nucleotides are TGTGCCAGCAGCTTATCTGGGACAGGGGCCAAAAACATTCAGTACTTC.

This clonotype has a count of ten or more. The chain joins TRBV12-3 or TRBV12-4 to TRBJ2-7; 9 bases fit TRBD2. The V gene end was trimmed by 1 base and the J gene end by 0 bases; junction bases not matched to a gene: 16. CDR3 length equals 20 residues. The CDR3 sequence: CASSLGRSGRSPAGSYEQYF. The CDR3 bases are TGTGCCAGCAGTTTAGGTCGGAGCGGGAGGTCCCCTGCCGGCTCCTACGAGCAGTACTTC.

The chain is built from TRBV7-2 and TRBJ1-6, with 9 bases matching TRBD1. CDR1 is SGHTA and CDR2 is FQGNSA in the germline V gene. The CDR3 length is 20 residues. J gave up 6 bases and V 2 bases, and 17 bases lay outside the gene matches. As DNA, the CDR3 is TGTGCCAGCAGCTTACTTTTGGGTTATGTGGGACAGGGTTCTAATTCACCCCTCCACTTT. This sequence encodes CASSLLLGYVGQGSNSPLHF.

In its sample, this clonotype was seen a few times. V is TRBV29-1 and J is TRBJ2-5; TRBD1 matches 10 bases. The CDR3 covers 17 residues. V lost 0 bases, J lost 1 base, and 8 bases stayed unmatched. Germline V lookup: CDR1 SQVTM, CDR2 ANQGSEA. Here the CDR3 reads CSVEDNRDRGLQETQYF. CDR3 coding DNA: TGCAGCGTTGAAGATAACCGGGACAGGGGACTCCAAGAGACCCAGTACTTC.

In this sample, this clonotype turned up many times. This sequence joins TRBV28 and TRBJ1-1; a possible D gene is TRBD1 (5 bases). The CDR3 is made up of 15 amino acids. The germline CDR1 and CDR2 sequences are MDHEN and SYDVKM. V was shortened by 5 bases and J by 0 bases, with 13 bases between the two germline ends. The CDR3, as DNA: TGTGCCAGCAGTGCTCCTTGGGGGATGAACACTGAAGCTTTCTTT. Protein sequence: CASSAPWGMNTEAFF.

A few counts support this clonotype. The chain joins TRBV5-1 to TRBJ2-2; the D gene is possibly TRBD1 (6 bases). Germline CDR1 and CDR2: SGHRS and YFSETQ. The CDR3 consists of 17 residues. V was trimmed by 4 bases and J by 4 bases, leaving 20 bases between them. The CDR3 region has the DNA TGCGCCAGCAGCGGGTTCAAGAAACAGGGTTCCACCGGGGAGCTGTTTTTT. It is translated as CASSGFKKQGSTGELFF.

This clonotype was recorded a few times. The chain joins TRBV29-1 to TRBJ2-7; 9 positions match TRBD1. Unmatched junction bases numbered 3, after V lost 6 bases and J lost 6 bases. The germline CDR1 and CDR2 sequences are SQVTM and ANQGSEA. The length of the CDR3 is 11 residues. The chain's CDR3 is CSVEGQGEQYF. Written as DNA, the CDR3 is TGCAGCGTCGAGGGACAGGGCGAGCAGTACTTC.

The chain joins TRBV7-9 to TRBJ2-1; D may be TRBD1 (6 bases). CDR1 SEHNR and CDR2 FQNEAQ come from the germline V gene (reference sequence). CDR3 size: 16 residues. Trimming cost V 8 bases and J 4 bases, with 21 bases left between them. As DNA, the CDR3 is TGTGCCAGCGCTAGGGGGAGTAACATCGGGTACAATGAGCAGTTCTTC. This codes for CASARGSNIGYNEQFF.

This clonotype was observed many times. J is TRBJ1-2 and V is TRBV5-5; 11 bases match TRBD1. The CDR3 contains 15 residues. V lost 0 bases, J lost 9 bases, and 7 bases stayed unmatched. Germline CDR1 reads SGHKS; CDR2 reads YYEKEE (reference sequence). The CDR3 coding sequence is TGTGCCAGCAGCTTGGAATGGACAGGGGGCTCGAGCTACACCTTC. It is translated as CASSLEWTGGSSYTF.

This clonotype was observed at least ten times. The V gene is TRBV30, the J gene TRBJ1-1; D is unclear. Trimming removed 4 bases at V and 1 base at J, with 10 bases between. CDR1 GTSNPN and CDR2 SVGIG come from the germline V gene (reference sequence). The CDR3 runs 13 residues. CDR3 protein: CAWTLQPNTEAFF. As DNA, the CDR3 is TGTGCCTGGACACTACAACCGAACACTGAAGCTTTCTTT. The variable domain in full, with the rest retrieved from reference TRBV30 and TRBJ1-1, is SQTIHQWPATLVQPVGSPLSLECTVEGTSNPNLYWYRQAAGRGLQLLFYSVGIGQISSEVPQNLSASRPQDRQFILSSKKLLLSDSGFYLCAWTLQPNTEAFFGQGTRLTVV.

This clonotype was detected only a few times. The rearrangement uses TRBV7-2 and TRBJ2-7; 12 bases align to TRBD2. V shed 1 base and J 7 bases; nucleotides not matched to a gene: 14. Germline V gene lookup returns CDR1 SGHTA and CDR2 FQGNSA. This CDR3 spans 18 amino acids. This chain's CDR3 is CASSLVGRGLAGREEQYF. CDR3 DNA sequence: TGTGCCAGCAGCTTAGTGGGTCGCGGACTAGCGGGACGAGAGGAGCAGTACTTC.

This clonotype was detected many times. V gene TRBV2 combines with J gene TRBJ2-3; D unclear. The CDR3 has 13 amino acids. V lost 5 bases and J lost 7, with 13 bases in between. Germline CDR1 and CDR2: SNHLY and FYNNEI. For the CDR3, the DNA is TGTGCCAGCAGTAGCCGGAGTGCGAATACGCAGTATTTT. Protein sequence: CASSSRSANTQYF.

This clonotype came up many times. CDR3 bases: TGCGCCAGCAGCCAAGCAAACAATGAGCAGTTCTTC. Its protein is CASSQANNEQFF. The V and J genes are TRBV4-1 and TRBJ2-1, with unresolved D. The CDR3 runs to 12 residues. Trimming took 1 base from V and 5 from J, leaving 3 bases between them. Per germline, CDR1 MGHRA and CDR2 YSYEKL.

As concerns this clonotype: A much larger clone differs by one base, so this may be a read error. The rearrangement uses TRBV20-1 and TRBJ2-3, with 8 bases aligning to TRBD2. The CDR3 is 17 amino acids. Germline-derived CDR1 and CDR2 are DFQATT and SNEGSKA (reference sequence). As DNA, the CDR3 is TGCAGTGCTAGAGAACGGGAGGGCCTGGGTGGCACAGATAAGCAGTATTTT. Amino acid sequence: CSAREREGLGGTDKQYF.

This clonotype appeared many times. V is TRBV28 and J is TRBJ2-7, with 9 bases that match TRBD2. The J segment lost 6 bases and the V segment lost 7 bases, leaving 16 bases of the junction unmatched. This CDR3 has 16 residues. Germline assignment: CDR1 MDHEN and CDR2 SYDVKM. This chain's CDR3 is CASTPPSGRIGREQYF. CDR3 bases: TGTGCCAGCACACCACCCAGCGGGAGGATCGGGCGCGAGCAGTACTTC.

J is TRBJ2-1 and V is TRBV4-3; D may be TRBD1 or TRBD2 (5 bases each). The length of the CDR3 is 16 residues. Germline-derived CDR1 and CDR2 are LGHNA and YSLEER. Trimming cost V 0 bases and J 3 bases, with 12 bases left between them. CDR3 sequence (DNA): TGCGCCAGCAGCCAAGAATGGGGGTCGTTCTACAATGAGCAGTTCTTC. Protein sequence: CASSQEWGSFYNEQFF.

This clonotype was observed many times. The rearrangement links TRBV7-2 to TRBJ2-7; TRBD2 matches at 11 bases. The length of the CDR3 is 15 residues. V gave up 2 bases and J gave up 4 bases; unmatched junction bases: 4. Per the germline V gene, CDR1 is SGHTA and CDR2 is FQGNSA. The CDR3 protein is CASSLLAGGRYEQYF. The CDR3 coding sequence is TGTGCCAGCAGCTTATTAGCGGGAGGGCGATACGAGCAGTACTTC.

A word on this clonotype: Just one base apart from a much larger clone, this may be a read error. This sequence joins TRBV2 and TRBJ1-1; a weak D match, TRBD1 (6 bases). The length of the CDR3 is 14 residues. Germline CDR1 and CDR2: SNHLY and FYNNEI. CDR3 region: CASTYRDTNTGAFF. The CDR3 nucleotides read TGTGCCAGCACCTACAGGGACACGAACACTGGAGCTTTCTTT.

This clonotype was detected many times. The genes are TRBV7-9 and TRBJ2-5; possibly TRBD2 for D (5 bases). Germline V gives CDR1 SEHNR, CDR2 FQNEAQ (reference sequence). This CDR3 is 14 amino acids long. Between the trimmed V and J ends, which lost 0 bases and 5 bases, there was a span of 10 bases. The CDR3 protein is CASSLAGVFETQYF. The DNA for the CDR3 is TGTGCCAGCAGCTTAGCGGGAGTGTTTGAGACCCAGTACTTC. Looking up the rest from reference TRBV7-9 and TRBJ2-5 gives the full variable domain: DTGVSQNPRHKITKRGQNVTFRCDPISEHNRLYWYRQTLGQGPEFLTYFQNEAQLEKSRLLSDRFSAERPKGSFSTLEIQRTEQGDSAMYLCASSLAGVFETQYFGPGTRLLVL.

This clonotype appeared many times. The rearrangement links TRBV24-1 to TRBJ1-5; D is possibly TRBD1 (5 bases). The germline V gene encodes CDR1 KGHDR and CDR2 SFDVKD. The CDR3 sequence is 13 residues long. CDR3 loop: CVVSAGKNQPQHF. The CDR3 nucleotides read TGTGTTGTCTCGGCAGGGAAGAATCAGCCCCAGCATTTT.

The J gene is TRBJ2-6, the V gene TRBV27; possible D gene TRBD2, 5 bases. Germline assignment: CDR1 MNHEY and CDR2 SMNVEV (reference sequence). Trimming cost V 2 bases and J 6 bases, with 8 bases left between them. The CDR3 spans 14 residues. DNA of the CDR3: TGTGCCAGCAGTTTAACGGAGGAGGCCAACGTCCTGACTTTC. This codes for CASSLTEEANVLTF.

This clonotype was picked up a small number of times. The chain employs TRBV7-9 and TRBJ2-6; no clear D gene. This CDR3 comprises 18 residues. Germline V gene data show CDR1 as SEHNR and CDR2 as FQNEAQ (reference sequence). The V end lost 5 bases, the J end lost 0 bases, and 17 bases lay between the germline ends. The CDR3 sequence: CASSPSRKAFSGANVLTF. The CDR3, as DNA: TGTGCCAGCAGCCCGAGTCGAAAGGCGTTCTCTGGGGCCAACGTCCTGACTTTC.

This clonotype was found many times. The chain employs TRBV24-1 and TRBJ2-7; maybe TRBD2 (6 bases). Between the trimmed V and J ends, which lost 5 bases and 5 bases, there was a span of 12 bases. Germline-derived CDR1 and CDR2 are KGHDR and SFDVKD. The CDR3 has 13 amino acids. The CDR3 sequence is CATSGRDLHEQYF. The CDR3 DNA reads TGTGCCACCAGTGGGAGGGATCTCCACGAGCAGTACTTC.

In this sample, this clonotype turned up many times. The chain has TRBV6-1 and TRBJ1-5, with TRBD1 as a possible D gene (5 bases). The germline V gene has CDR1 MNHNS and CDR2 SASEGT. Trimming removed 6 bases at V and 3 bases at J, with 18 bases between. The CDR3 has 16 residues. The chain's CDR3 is CASRDLLGGVNQPQHF. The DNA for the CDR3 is TGTGCCAGCAGGGATCTGCTCGGGGGGGTCAATCAGCCCCAGCATTTT.

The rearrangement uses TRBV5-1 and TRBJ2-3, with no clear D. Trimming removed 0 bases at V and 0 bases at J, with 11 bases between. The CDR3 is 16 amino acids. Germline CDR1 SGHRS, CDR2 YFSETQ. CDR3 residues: CASSLVNYYSTDTQYF. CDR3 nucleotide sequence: TGCGCCAGCAGCTTGGTCAACTATTATAGCACAGATACGCAGTATTTT. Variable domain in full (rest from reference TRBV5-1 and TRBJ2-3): KAGVTQTPRYLIKTRGQQVTLSCSPISGHRSVSWYQQTPGQGLQFLFEYFSETQRNKGNFPGRFSGRQFSNSRSEMNVSTLELGDSALYLCASSLVNYYSTDTQYFGPGTRLTVL.

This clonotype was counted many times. CDR3 nucleotides: TGTGCCTGGCTCATCTACAGATCCACTGAAGCTTTCTTT. Amino acids: CAWLIYRSTEAFF. This chain connects TRBV30 to TRBJ1-1; unclear D gene. The CDR3 sequence is 13 residues long. Germline lookup yields CDR1 GTSNPN and CDR2 SVGIG (reference sequence). Trimming removed 5 bases at V and 4 bases at J, with 14 bases between.